Below are 10 T cell receptor beta chains sequenced from a single sample in a study of blood T cell repertoires in COVID-19. Assay: immunoSEQ multiplex PCR; the TCRdb copy retains only in-frame clones and omits some. The sample carries about 220,000 clones, roughly 80% recorded once. The source material was peripheral blood. The receptor source for this set is a woman aged 55-70 years who had recovered from COVID-19.

V gene TRBV7-9 combines with J gene TRBJ1-1; unclear D gene. CDR1 and CDR2 from the germline V gene are SEHNR and FQNEAQ (reference sequence). Trimming took off 5 bases at V and 4 bases at J, with 20 bases between the two ends. This CDR3 is 16 amino acids long. The CDR3 sequence: CASSPREGVGITEAFF. CDR3 bases: TGTGCCAGCAGCCCTCGGGAGGGAGTCGGTATCACTGAAGCTTTCTTT.

The CDR3 bases are TGTGCCAGCAGTTATTCGACAGGCCACACTGAAGCTTTCTTT. It encodes CASSYSTGHTEAFF. V is TRBV6-5 and J is TRBJ1-1, with D possibly being TRBD1 (6 bases). The CDR3 spans 14 residues. V lost 3 bases, J lost 3 bases, and 11 bases lay in between. The V gene's germline CDR1 is MNHEY and CDR2 SVGAGI.

This clone was detected only once. The rearrangement joins TRBV7-6 to TRBJ1-3; D gene unclear. The CDR3 is 16 amino acids. Germline values: CDR1 SGHVS, CDR2 FNYEAQ. V was trimmed by 1 base and J by 0 bases, leaving 10 bases between them. CDR3 nucleotides: TGTGCCAGCAGCTTAGGTGGCGGGAGCTCTGGAAACACCATATATTTT. Amino acid sequence: CASSLGGGSSGNTIYF.

This clone has a count of ten or more. This chain links TRBV5-1 with TRBJ2-7; D is undetermined. Germline V lookup: CDR1 SGHRS, CDR2 YFSETQ. The CDR3 has 14 amino acids. V lost 4 bases, J lost 0 bases, and 11 bases lay in between. The CDR3 reads CASSGDGYSYEQYF. The DNA for the CDR3 is TGCGCCAGCAGCGGAGACGGATACTCCTACGAGCAGTACTTC.

In this sample, this clone turned up once. The gene calls are TRBV10-3 and TRBJ2-6; 10 nucleotides match TRBD1. Germline-derived CDR1 and CDR2 are ENHRY and SYGVKD. The CDR3 spans 17 residues. Trimming at V came to 8 bases and at J to 2 bases, leaving 9 bases not matched to a gene. The CDR3 nucleotides are TGTGCCATCGGACCGGGACAGGGGTTCCCTGGGGCCAACGTCCTGACTTTC. Amino acid sequence: CAIGPGQGFPGANVLTF.

This chain uses TRBV2 with TRBJ2-2; a weak D match, TRBD1 (5 bases). CDR1 SNHLY and CDR2 FYNNEI come from the germline V gene. The CDR3 has 12 residues. With 6 bases removed from V and 10 bases from J, the gap between germline ends came to 12 bases. The CDR3 region has the DNA TGTGCCAGCAGGGAACAGGCTGAGGAGCTGTTTTTT. This translates into CASREQAEELFF.

The chain is built from TRBV18 and TRBJ1-1, with a tentative D call TRBD1 (5 bases). V was clipped by 3 bases and J by 1 base, with 9 bases between them. The germline V gene has CDR1 KGHSH and CDR2 LQKENI. The CDR3 sequence is 14 residues long. The DNA for the CDR3 is TGTGCCAGCTCACCGCGGACAACGAACACTGAAGCTTTCTTT. This sequence encodes CASSPRTTNTEAFF.

The V call is TRBV7-9, the J call TRBJ2-1; 10 nucleotides match TRBD2. There are 14 residues in the CDR3. With V trimmed by 2 bases and J by 10 bases, 5 bases remained unmatched. Germline assignment: CDR1 SEHNR and CDR2 FQNEAQ (reference sequence). The CDR3 is CASSLSGGADEQFF. In DNA form, the CDR3 reads TGTGCCAGCAGCTTAAGCGGGGGGGCAGACGAGCAGTTCTTC.

The genes are TRBV2 and TRBJ1-1; D is undetermined. The CDR3 length is 14 residues. The germline V and J ends were trimmed by 6 bases and 5 bases, with 16 bases remaining between them. From germline, CDR1 is SNHLY and CDR2 FYNNEI. CDR3 region: CASSRGGERTEAFF. The CDR3 coding sequence is TGTGCCAGCAGCCGAGGCGGGGAGAGAACTGAAGCTTTCTTT.

The rearrangement joins TRBV19 to TRBJ2-7, with 9 bases identical to TRBD1. Germline V gives CDR1 LNHDA, CDR2 SQIVND (reference sequence). The CDR3 runs to 14 residues. The V and J ends lost 8 bases and 4 bases, in that order; junction bases with no gene match: 9. In DNA form, the CDR3 reads TGTGCCAGTTCAGACGGGACAGGGATTTACGAGCAGTACTTC. It yields the protein CASSDGTGIYEQYF.